This is a list of T cell receptor beta chains from one sample in a study of Ad26.COV2.S vaccination and SARS-CoV-2 variants. This table comes from immunoSEQ multiplex PCR, and its TCRdb copy is limited to in-frame clones, with some not included. The data show 300,000 to 400,000 clones, with around 86% seen just once and about 3.4% held by the top ten. The sequencing used peripheral blood, collected in a trial of Ad26.COV2.S vaccine versus placebo. The receptors originated from a person aged 18-65 years who received the Ad26.COV2.S COVID-19 vaccine or a placebo. Both conserved end residues are part of each CDR3. The D gene is left open where the match is weak. The size field is filled for only some rows; it gives once, few, many or a size class.

J gene,clone size,D gene,V gene,CDR3 protein,CDR3 DNA
TRBJ1-1,-,-,TRBV5-4,CASSLSGRGTEAFF,TGTGCCAGCAGCTTGAGCGGGCGGGGCACTGAAGCTTTCTTT
TRBJ1-5,-,-,TRBV4-1,CASSLRDSNQPQHF,TGCGCCAGCAGCCTCCGGGACAGCAATCAGCCCCAGCATTTT
TRBJ2-3,-,-,TRBV4-1,CASSQSGGFSADTQYF,TGCGCCAGCAGCCAGTCGGGCGGTTTTAGCGCAGATACGCAGTATTTT
TRBJ1-2,-,-,TRBV30,CAWSSGRVRVGYTF,TGTGCCTGGAGTTCAGGCAGGGTACGGGTCGGCTACACCTTC
TRBJ2-1,-,TRBD1,TRBV5-5,CASSLGTGRYNEQFF,TGTGCCAGCAGCTTAGGGACAGGGAGGTACAATGAGCAGTTCTTC
TRBJ2-5,-,-,TRBV19,CASSIPKETQYF,TGTGCCAGTAGTATTCCTAAAGAGACCCAGTACTTC
TRBJ1-3,-,TRBD1,TRBV4-1,CASSRRDRGLFSGNTIYF,TGCGCCAGCAGCCGACGGGACAGGGGCTTGTTTTCTGGAAACACCATATATTTT
TRBJ2-7,-,-,TRBV4-1,CASSVADSYEQYF,TGCGCCAGCAGCGTGGCGGACAGCTACGAGCAGTACTTC
TRBJ1-1,-,-,TRBV7-6,CASSFSLMGGTEAFF,TGTGCCAGCAGCTTTTCGCTGATGGGGGGGACTGAAGCTTTCTTT
TRBJ1-2,-,TRBD1,TRBV6-5,CASRPDRATNYGYTF,TGTGCCAGCAGACCGGACAGGGCAACTAACTATGGCTACACCTTC
TRBJ2-7,-,-,TRBV6-5,CASSYRTSGTYEQYF,TGTGCCAGCAGTTATAGGACGTCCGGAACCTACGAGCAGTACTTC
TRBJ1-1,-,TRBD1,TRBV5-8,CASSRTDRVGTEAFF,TGTGCCAGCAGCCGCACCGACAGGGTCGGGACTGAAGCTTTCTTT
TRBJ2-7,-,TRBD2,TRBV4-1,CASSAREGATYEQYF,TGCGCCAGCAGCGCCAGGGAGGGAGCGACCTACGAGCAGTACTTC
TRBJ2-7,-,TRBD1,TRBV7-9,CASSLAQGADEQYF,TGTGCCAGCAGCTTAGCGCAGGGGGCGGACGAGCAGTACTTC
TRBJ2-5,-,-,TRBV6-5,CASTQAIAQETQYF,TGTGCCAGCACCCAGGCTATAGCCCAAGAGACCCAGTACTTC
TRBJ1-1,-,TRBD1,TRBV10-3,CAADRGQGNTEAFF,TGTGCCGCAGATCGAGGACAGGGTAACACTGAAGCTTTCTTT
TRBJ1-6,-,-,TRBV10-2,CASSVGGLSGNSPLHF,TGCGCCAGCAGTGTGGGGGGCCTAAGTGGTAATTCACCCCTCCACTTT
TRBJ1-5,-,-,TRBV2,CASRPTGSSNQPQHF,TGTGCCAGCAGACCCACGGGTTCTAGCAATCAGCCCCAGCATTTT
TRBJ2-2,-,TRBD2,TRBV27,CASNPSGGYTGELFF,TGTGCCAGCAACCCTAGCGGGGGCTACACCGGGGAGCTGTTTTTT
TRBJ2-1,-,TRBD2,TRBV5-8,CASSGTSGGVNEQFF,TGTGCCAGCAGCGGGACTAGCGGGGGGGTAAATGAGCAGTTCTTC
TRBJ1-6,-,TRBD1,TRBV5-8,CASSLRDRGSPLHF,TGTGCTAGCAGCTTACGGGACAGGGGCTCACCCCTCCACTTT
TRBJ1-2,-,-,TRBV7-3,CASSQEGGGYGYTF,TGTGCCAGCAGCCAAGAAGGCGGCGGCTATGGCTACACCTTC
TRBJ2-1,once,-,TRBV11-1,CASSSPLANEQFF,TGTGCCAGCAGTAGTCCCCTCGCTAATGAGCAGTTCTTC
TRBJ1-5,-,-,TRBV6-2/TRBV6-3,CASSLATTNQPQHF,TGTGCCAGCAGTTTAGCCACGACCAATCAGCCCCAGCATTTT
TRBJ1-3,once,-,TRBV5-6,CASSLGISGNTIYF,TGTGCCAGCAGCTTAGGTATCTCTGGAAACACCATATATTTT
TRBJ2-3,-,-,TRBV2,CASSQGEGTDTQYF,TGTGCCAGCAGTCAGGGGGAGGGCACAGATACGCAGTATTTT
TRBJ2-3,once,TRBD1,TRBV5-4,CASSGQGLGTDTQYF,TGTGCCAGCAGCGGACAGGGTCTCGGCACAGATACGCAGTATTTT
TRBJ2-3,once,TRBD2,TRBV5-1,CASSATSSGGADTQYF,TGCGCCAGCAGCGCAACGAGTAGCGGGGGCGCAGATACGCAGTATTTT
TRBJ2-6,-,TRBD1,TRBV9,CASSPTGTGANVLTF,TGTGCCAGCAGCCCGACAGGGACTGGGGCCAACGTCCTGACTTTC
TRBJ1-5,-,TRBD1,TRBV6-5,CASRGQGYGNQPQHF,TGTGCCAGCAGGGGACAGGGCTACGGCAATCAGCCCCAGCATTTT
TRBJ1-1,-,-,TRBV2,CASSDRVNTEAFF,TGTGCCAGCAGTGACCGGGTGAACACTGAAGCTTTCTTT
TRBJ1-5,-,-,TRBV27,CASRVAGNSNQPQHF,TGTGCCAGCAGAGTAGCGGGAAATAGCAATCAGCCCCAGCATTTT
TRBJ1-2,-,-,TRBV15,CATSREAGRGYTF,TGTGCCACCAGCAGAGAGGCCGGGAGAGGCTACACCTTC
TRBJ2-3,-,-,TRBV9,CASSSTARTTDTQYF,TGTGCCAGCAGCTCCACGGCACGCACAACAGATACGCAGTATTTT
TRBJ1-2,-,TRBD1,TRBV24-1,CATSDLERQGYGYTF,TGTGCCACCAGTGATTTGGAGAGACAGGGTTATGGCTACACCTTC
TRBJ2-3,once,-,TRBV27,CASSLFLADTQYF,TGTGCCAGCAGTTTATTCCTTGCAGATACGCAGTATTTT
TRBJ1-4,-,TRBD1,TRBV5-6,CASSGRTGLAEKLFF,TGTGCCAGCAGCGGAAGGACAGGGTTGGCGGAAAAACTGTTTTTT
TRBJ1-2,-,TRBD1,TRBV20-1,CSARDSNRGDF,TGCAGTGCTAGAGACTCCAACAGGGGGGACTTC
TRBJ1-4,-,TRBD1,TRBV28,CASSLVGQGAEKLFF,TGTGCCAGCTCCTTAGTGGGACAGGGAGCTGAAAAACTGTTTTTT
TRBJ2-3,once,-,TRBV14,CASSQDWRGSTQYF,TGTGCCAGCAGCCAAGATTGGAGGGGGAGCACGCAGTATTTT
TRBJ2-7,-,-,TRBV3-1/TRBV3-2,CAPKARDGFSYEQYF,TGTGCCCCCAAAGCCCGGGACGGATTCTCCTACGAGCAGTACTTC
TRBJ1-1,-,-,TRBV5-1,CASSLAGLSTEAFF,TGCGCCAGCAGCTTGGCAGGGTTGAGCACTGAAGCTTTCTTT
TRBJ1-2,-,TRBD1,TRBV6-1,CASSESRGDYGYTF,TGTGCCAGCAGTGAAAGCAGGGGGGACTATGGCTACACCTTC
TRBJ2-2,-,-,TRBV7-2,CASSPQASDTGELFF,TGTGCCAGCAGCCCTCAGGCTAGCGACACCGGGGAGCTGTTTTTT
TRBJ1-5,-,-,TRBV2,CASSRGVGQPQHF,TGTGCCAGCAGTAGGGGGGTAGGTCAGCCCCAGCATTTT
TRBJ2-7,-,TRBD2,TRBV18,CASSPVAGGSSYEQYF,TGTGCCAGCTCGCCGGTAGCGGGGGGGAGCTCCTACGAGCAGTACTTC
TRBJ1-5,-,TRBD1,TRBV5-1,CASSAGTGLGQPQHF,TGCGCCAGCAGCGCCGGGACAGGGTTGGGCCAGCCCCAGCATTTT
TRBJ1-4,-,-,TRBV24-1,CATSDSPGGKGNEKLFF,TGTGCCACCAGTGATTCCCCCGGGGGCAAGGGTAATGAAAAACTGTTTTTT
TRBJ2-5,-,-,TRBV30,CAWSPHSGSQETQYF,TGTGCCTGGAGTCCGCATTCCGGGAGCCAAGAGACCCAGTACTTC
TRBJ2-3,once,TRBD1,TRBV12-5,CASGWGQGEADTQYF,TGTGCTAGTGGTTGGGGACAGGGGGAGGCAGATACGCAGTATTTT
TRBJ2-1,-,-,TRBV7-3,CASSLNGQGNNEQFF,TGTGCCAGCAGCTTAAATGGTCAGGGAAACAATGAGCAGTTCTTC
TRBJ1-3,-,-,TRBV6-2/TRBV6-3,CASSYSTDRGNTIYF,TGTGCCAGCAGTTACTCGACAGACCGGGGAAACACCATATATTTT
TRBJ1-2,-,-,TRBV20-1,CSAREGYGYTF,TGCAGTGCTAGAGAAGGATATGGCTACACCTTC
TRBJ1-4,-,-,TRBV4-1,CASSLPGRGGEKLFF,TGCGCCAGCAGCCTGCCAGGCAGGGGAGGCGAAAAACTGTTTTTT
TRBJ2-1,-,TRBD2,TRBV4-2,CASSQELLAGGPYEQFF,TGTGCCAGCAGCCAAGAATTACTCGCGGGGGGGCCATATGAGCAGTTCTTC
TRBJ2-3,-,TRBD2,TRBV5-1,CASNLAGVSTDTQYF,TGCGCCAGCAACCTAGCGGGGGTCAGCACAGATACGCAGTATTTT
TRBJ2-7,-,-,TRBV7-9,CASSHSYEQYF,TGTGCCAGCAGCCACTCCTACGAGCAGTACTTC
TRBJ1-2,-,-,TRBV10-3,CAISDSQMGANGYTF,TGTGCCATCAGTGACTCCCAAATGGGGGCTAATGGCTACACCTTC
TRBJ2-6,-,-,TRBV3-1/TRBV3-2,CASSGVSGANVLTF,TGTGCCAGCAGTGGAGTATCTGGGGCCAACGTCCTGACTTTC
TRBJ1-1,-,-,TRBV7-3,CASSLMAGNTEAFF,TGTGCCAGCAGCTTAATGGCCGGGAACACTGAAGCTTTCTTT